The 17 T cell receptor beta chains reported below all come from one sample, sequenced in a study of regulatory T cells in long-lasting Graves disease. Through Arm-PCR of CDR3 regions and iRepertoire HTBI primers, TCR beta libraries were built. TCRdb used MiXCR to reprocess the multiplex PCR reads, holding one entry per CDR3 protein. The sample carries about 420,000 distinct CDR3 sequences, 16% recorded once. The time point: newly diagnosed GD, antithyroid drugs for less than 3 months. PBMC-extracted RNA yielded the TCR library. These data were likewise used in another study, on T cells in Graves' hyperthyroidism and ophthalmopathy.

The source was peripheral blood mononuclear cells (PBMCs), collected at new diagnosis, from a patient treated with antithyroid drugs. The source of these receptors is a woman under 30 with Graves disease.

This clonotype has a count of ten or more. The J gene is TRBJ2-2, the V gene TRBV3-1; D is unresolved. The CDR3 has 13 amino acids. V lost 4 bases and J lost 5, with 8 bases in between. The germline V gene has CDR1 LGHDT and CDR2 YNNKEL (reference sequence). The CDR3 region is CASSPPRTGELFF. CDR3 DNA sequence: TGTGCCAGCAGCCCCCCCCGGACCGGGGAGCTGTTTTTT.

This clonotype was seen at least ten times. V usage is TRBV2 and J usage is TRBJ2-7, with D uncertain. This CDR3 is 13 amino acids long. CDR1 and CDR2 (germline): SNHLY, FYNNEI. The V end was cut by 3 bases, the J end by 1 base, with 7 bases between. CDR3 bases: TGTGCCAGCAGTGAGCGAAGATCCTACGAGCAGTACTTC. Translating gives CASSERRSYEQYF.

This sequence joins TRBV10-3 and TRBJ2-1; 10 nucleotides agree with TRBD2. Per the germline V gene, CDR1 is ENHRY and CDR2 is SYGVKD. The J segment lost 0 bases and the V segment lost 4 bases, leaving 12 bases of the junction unmatched. The length of the CDR3 is 19 residues. CDR3 DNA: TGTGCCATCAGTGGGGTAGGCCTAGCGGGAGCTAGCTCCTACAATGAGCAGTTCTTC. Its translation is CAISGVGLAGASSYNEQFF.

CDR3 in DNA: TGTGCCAGCAGCGGGACAGCTAATAATTCACCCCTCCACTTT. This encodes CASSGTANNSPLHF. The chain combines TRBV28 with TRBJ1-6, with 7 bases that match TRBD1. CDR1 MDHEN and CDR2 SYDVKM come from the germline V gene. V trimming: 6 bases; J trimming: 5 bases; junction bases outside the gene matches: 4. The CDR3 is made up of 14 amino acids.

This clonotype is a singleton in its sample. A clone one base away is much larger, so this may be a read error. This rearrangement joins TRBV6-9 to TRBJ2-3; TRBD2 aligns across 9 bases. Per the germline V gene, CDR1 is MNHGY and CDR2 is SVAAGI. The CDR3 is 16 amino acids. Here the CDR3 DNA reads TGTGCCAGCAGTTCCCCGCATAGCGGGAGAACAGATACGCGGTATTTT. Translation: CASSSPHSGRTDTRYF.

The chain links TRBV7-2 to TRBJ1-3; D is unresolved. V shed 5 bases and J shed 4 bases, with 9 bases lying between them. This CDR3 comprises 13 residues. Germline V gene data show CDR1 as SGHTA and CDR2 as FQGNSA. The CDR3 DNA is TGTGCCAGCAGCCGACTGCCGGGAAACACCATATATTTT. Protein product: CASSRLPGNTIYF.

J is TRBJ2-7 and V is TRBV20-1; D perhaps matches TRBD2 (5 bases). V lost 5 bases and J 2 bases, leaving 16 bases between the germline ends. CDR3 size: 14 residues. Germline values: CDR1 DFQATT, CDR2 SNEGSKA (reference sequence). The CDR3 bases are TGCAGTGCTTTTCCAGCCGGGGTCCCCTACGAGCAGTACTTC. Translating it yields CSAFPAGVPYEQYF.

This clonotype was observed many times. J is TRBJ2-1 and V is TRBV6-2 or TRBV6-3; maybe TRBD2 (5 bases). V gave up 2 bases and J gave up 3 bases, with 8 bases separating them. The CDR3 length is 14 residues. CDR1 and CDR2 (germline): MNHEY, SVGEGT. CDR3 bases: TGTGCCAGCAGTTACAATCGGGGCTACAATGAGCAGTTCTTC. Protein product: CASSYNRGYNEQFF.

The chain recombines TRBV6-1 with TRBJ1-5, with D tentatively TRBD1 (5 bases). CDR3 size: 15 residues. Germline V gene lookup returns CDR1 MNHNS and CDR2 SASEGT. V dropped 6 bases and J dropped 5 bases, with 17 bases sitting between them. The CDR3 DNA reads TGTGCCAGCAGCGTAGAGGCAGGGAGTTATCAGCCCCAGCATTTT. Translation gives CASSVEAGSYQPQHF.

The rearrangement links TRBV19 to TRBJ2-3; D unclear. Looked up from germline, CDR1 is LNHDA and CDR2 is SQIVND (reference sequence). V was clipped by 7 bases and J by 5 bases, with 16 bases between them. The CDR3 runs 14 residues. The DNA for the CDR3 is TGTGCCAGTAACAGAGACGGCCCGAAAGATACGCAGTATTTT. Amino acids: CASNRDGPKDTQYF.

This clonotype appeared once. This rearrangement joins TRBV27 to TRBJ1-5, with TRBD1 matching 8 bases. CDR1 is MNHEY, CDR2 SMNVEV, per germline (reference sequence). The J segment lost 5 bases and the V segment lost 7 bases, leaving 7 bases of the junction unmatched. The CDR3 runs to 14 residues. CDR3 in DNA: TGTGCCAGCAAACGGACAGGGTTCGATCAGCCCCAGCATTTT. This gives the protein CASKRTGFDQPQHF.

Only a few counts were recorded for this clonotype. V is TRBV6-1 and J is TRBJ2-7; D may be TRBD1 (6 bases). Germline V gene lookup returns CDR1 MNHNS and CDR2 SASEGT. This CDR3 is built from 12 residues. The V gene lost 6 bases and the J gene lost 4 bases, with 10 bases spanning the gap. This chain's CDR3 is CASRSTGYEQYF. In DNA, the CDR3 is TGTGCCAGCAGATCTACAGGGTACGAGCAGTACTTC.

The V and J genes are TRBV10-3 and TRBJ2-3; tentatively, D is TRBD1 or TRBD2 (5 bases each). The germline V gene has CDR1 ENHRY and CDR2 SYGVKD. V lost 2 bases and J lost 2, with 5 bases in between. This CDR3 is built from 13 residues. CDR3 sequence reads: CAISEGTTDTQYF. The CDR3 nucleotides read TGTGCCATCAGTGAGGGGACCACAGATACGCAGTATTTT.

This clonotype was detected a few times. V gene TRBV2 combines with J gene TRBJ2-7, with D uncertain. Trimming took 10 bases from V and 5 from J, leaving 9 bases between them. The germline V gene encodes CDR1 SNHLY and CDR2 FYNNEI. The CDR3 is 10 amino acids. This chain's CDR3 is CATGRDEQYF. CDR3 coding DNA: TGTGCCACCGGTAGAGACGAGCAGTACTTC.

This clonotype was observed a few times. The chain joins TRBV12-3 or TRBV12-4 to TRBJ1-3; 8 nucleotides agree with TRBD1. The V gene end was trimmed by 4 bases and the J gene end by 2 bases; junction bases not matched to a gene: 7. This CDR3 spans 16 amino acids. This chain's CDR3 is CASSSRQGMAGNTIYF. CDR3 in DNA: TGTGCCAGCAGTTCGAGACAGGGGATGGCTGGAAACACCATATATTTT.

A single count supports this clonotype. V gene TRBV2 combines with J gene TRBJ2-3; D remains ambiguous. The CDR3 covers 14 residues. Trimming cost V 6 bases and J 2 bases, with 12 bases left between them. Germline assignment: CDR1 SNHLY and CDR2 FYNNEI. The CDR3 region is CASRVSLFTDTQYF. DNA of the CDR3: TGTGCCAGCAGGGTCAGTCTGTTCACAGATACGCAGTATTTT.

This clonotype has at least ten counts. V is TRBV7-9 and J is TRBJ2-5; D remains unclear. The germline V gene has CDR1 SEHNR and CDR2 FQNEAQ (reference sequence). The CDR3 extends over 15 amino acids. Trimming pared 5 bases from V and 5 bases from J, leaving 18 bases between. Here the CDR3 DNA reads TGTGCCAGCAGCGCCAACCGAGGTGCGCGGGAGACCCAGTACTTC. Translation gives CASSANRGARETQYF.